The clone carrying this T cell receptor beta chain was counted between two and nine times. Its antigen is undetermined. The data belong to a study of T cell repertoires in cytomegalovirus infection. Whole-study context: CMV epitopes, recently identified HLA-C-restricted and well-studied HLA-B-restricted, were used. Public signatures in TCR beta pointed to CMV infection and matching HLA type.

TCRdb ran MiXCR on the reads and lists one entry per CDR3 protein. The table has more than 250,000 distinct CDR3 sequences, 20% to 30% seen once. Findings of the study overall: Ex vivo, HLA-C-restricted CMV-specific TCR beta clonotypes prevailed over the rest of the response.

Germline CDR1 reads SGHAT; CDR2 reads FQNNGV. The V segment lost 7 bases and the J segment 1 base; nucleotides outside the gene matches: 8. The CDR3 is 15 amino acids. Specimen: cultured PBMCs, collected from culture after CMV antigen stimulation. The chain has TRBV11-2 and TRBJ2-3; TRBD1 aligns across 7 bases. The clonotype comes from a human donor in good health (CMV status not recorded). Some clones in this sample may be carry-over from other donors' samples. CDR3 in DNA: TGTGCCAGCACCTCCTCCGGACAGGGCACAGATACGCAGTATTTT. Translation gives CASTSSGQGTDTQYF. Full variable domain (rest looked up from reference TRBV11-2 and TRBJ2-3): EAGVAQSPRYKIIEKRQSVAFWCNPISGHATLYWYQQILGQGPKLLIQFQNNGVVDDSQLPKDRFSAERLKGVDSTLKIQPAKLEDSAVYLCASTSSGQGTDTQYFGPGTRLTVL.